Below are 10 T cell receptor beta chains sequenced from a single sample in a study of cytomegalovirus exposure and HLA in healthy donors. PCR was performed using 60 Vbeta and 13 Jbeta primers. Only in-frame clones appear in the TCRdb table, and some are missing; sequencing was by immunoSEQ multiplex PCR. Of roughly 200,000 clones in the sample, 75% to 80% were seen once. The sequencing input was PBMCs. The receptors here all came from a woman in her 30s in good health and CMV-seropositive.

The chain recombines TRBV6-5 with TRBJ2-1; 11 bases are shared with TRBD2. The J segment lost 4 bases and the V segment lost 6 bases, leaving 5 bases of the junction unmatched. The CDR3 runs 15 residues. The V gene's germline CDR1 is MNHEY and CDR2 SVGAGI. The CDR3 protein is CASSLLAGAYNEQFF. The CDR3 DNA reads TGTGCCAGCAGCCTACTAGCGGGAGCGTACAATGAGCAGTTCTTC.

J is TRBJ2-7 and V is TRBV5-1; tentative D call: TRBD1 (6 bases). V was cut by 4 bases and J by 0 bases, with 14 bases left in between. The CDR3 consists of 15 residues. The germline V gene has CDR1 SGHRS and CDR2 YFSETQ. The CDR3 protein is CASSPGHDNSYEQYF. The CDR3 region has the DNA TGCGCCAGCAGCCCGGGACACGATAACTCCTACGAGCAGTACTTC.

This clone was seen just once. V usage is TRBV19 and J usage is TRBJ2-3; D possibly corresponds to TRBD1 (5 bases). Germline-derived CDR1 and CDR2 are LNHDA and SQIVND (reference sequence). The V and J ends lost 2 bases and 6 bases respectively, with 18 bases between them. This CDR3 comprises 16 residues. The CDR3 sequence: CASSIQGGIQVDTQYF. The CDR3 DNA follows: TGTGCCAGTAGTATACAGGGTGGGATACAGGTTGATACGCAGTATTTT.

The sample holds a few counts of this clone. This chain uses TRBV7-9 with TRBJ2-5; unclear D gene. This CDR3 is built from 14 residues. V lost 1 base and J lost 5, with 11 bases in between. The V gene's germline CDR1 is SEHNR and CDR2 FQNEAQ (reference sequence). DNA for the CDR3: TGTGCCAGCAGCTTAGGCCCGGGTGGGGAGACCCAGTACTTC. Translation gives CASSLGPGGETQYF. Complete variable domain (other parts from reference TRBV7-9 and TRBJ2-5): DTGVSQNPRHKITKRGQNVTFRCDPISEHNRLYWYRQTLGQGPEFLTYFQNEAQLEKSRLLSDRFSAERPKGSFSTLEIQRTEQGDSAMYLCASSLGPGGETQYFGPGTRLLVL.

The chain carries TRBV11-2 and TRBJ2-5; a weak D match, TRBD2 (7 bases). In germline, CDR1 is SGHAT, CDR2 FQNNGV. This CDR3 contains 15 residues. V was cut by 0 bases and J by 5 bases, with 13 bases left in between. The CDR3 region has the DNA TGTGCCAGCAGCTTAGATCGGGGGGCCGGGGAGACCCAGTACTTC. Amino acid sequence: CASSLDRGAGETQYF.

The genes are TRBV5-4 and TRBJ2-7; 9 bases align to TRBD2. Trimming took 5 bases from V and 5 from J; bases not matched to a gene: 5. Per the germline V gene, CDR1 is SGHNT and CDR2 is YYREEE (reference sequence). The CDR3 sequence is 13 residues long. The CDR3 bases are TGTGCCAGCAGGCAGGGACTAGCCGACGAGCAGTACTTC. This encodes CASRQGLADEQYF.

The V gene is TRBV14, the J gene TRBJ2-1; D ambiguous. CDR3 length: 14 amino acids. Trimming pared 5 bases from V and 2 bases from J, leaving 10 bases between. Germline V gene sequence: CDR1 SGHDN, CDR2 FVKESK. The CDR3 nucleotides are TGTGCCAGCAGCTTAGTTGAGCCCTACAATGAGCAGTTCTTC. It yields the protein CASSLVEPYNEQFF.

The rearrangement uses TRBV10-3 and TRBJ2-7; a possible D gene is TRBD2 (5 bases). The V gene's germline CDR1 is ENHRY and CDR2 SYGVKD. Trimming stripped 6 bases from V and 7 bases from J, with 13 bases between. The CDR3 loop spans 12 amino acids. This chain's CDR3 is CAISPLTGEQYF. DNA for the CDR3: TGTGCCATCAGCCCTCTTACGGGGGAGCAGTACTTC.

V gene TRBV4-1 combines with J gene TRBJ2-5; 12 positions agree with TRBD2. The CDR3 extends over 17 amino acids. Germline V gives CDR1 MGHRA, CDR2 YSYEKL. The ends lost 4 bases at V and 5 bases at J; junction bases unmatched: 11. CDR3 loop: CASSPSTSGSIMETQYF. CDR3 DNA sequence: TGCGCCAGCAGCCCCTCGACTAGCGGGAGTATAATGGAGACCCAGTACTTC.

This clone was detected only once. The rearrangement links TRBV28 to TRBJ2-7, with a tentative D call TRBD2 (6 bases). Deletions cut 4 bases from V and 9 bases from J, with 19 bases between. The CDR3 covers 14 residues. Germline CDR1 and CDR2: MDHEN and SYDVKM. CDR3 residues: CASSSPGDSRGQYF. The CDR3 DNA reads TGTGCCAGCAGTTCCCCTGGGGACTCGCGAGGGCAGTACTTC.